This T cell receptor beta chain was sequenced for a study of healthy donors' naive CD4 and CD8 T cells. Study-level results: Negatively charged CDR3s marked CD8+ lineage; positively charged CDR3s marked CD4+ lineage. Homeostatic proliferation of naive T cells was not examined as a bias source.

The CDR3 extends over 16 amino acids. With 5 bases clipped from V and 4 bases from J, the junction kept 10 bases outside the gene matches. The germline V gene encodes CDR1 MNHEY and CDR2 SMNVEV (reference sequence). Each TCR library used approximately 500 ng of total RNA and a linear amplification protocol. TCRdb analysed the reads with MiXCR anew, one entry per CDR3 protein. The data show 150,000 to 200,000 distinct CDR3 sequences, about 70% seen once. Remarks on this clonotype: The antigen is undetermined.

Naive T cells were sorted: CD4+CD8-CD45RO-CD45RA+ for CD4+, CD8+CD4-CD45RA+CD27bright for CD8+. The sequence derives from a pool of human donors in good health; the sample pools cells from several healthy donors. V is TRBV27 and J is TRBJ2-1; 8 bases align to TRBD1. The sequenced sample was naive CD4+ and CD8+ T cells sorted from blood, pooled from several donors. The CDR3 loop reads CASSPSTGERYNEQFF. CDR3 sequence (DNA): TGTGCCAGCAGTCCGTCGACAGGGGAGAGGTACAATGAGCAGTTCTTC.